The present entry profiles one T cell receptor beta chain with its context. This sample is drawn from a study of blood T cell repertoires in COVID-19. In germline, CDR1 is MNHNS, CDR2 SASEGT. V lost 6 bases, J lost 1 base, and 15 bases lay in between. This CDR3 has 15 residues. Here immunoSEQ multiplex PCR was the method, and the copy in TCRdb shows in-frame clones only, minus some. The repertoire holds approximately 90,000 clones, with approximately 88% as singletons. The chain has TRBV6-1 and TRBJ1-1; tentatively, D is TRBD1 (6 bases). Material for sequencing was peripheral blood. This clonotype originated in a man between 60 and 70 years old with COVID-19, enrolled during active disease. The CDR3, as DNA: TGTGCCAGCAGCTCCTATGGGGGGGCGAACACTGAAGCTTTCTTT. It yields the protein CASSSYGGANTEAFF.